Listed below are T cell receptor beta chains from one sample, sequenced in a study of cytomegalovirus exposure and HLA in healthy donors. Sequencing used immunoSEQ multiplex PCR; TCRdb keeps in-frame clones, though not all of them. Counted here are roughly 100,000 clones, over 55% occurring once; the ten biggest clones make up less than 3%. The sample taken for sequencing was PBMCs. Every receptor here comes from a female donor in good health and CMV-seronegative. CDR3s include the opening cysteine and the closing phenylalanine or tryptophan. D genes are given only for firm matches. Size values are once, few and many counts, or a class for expanded clones, and some rows have none.

TRBJ2-7,TRBV7-8,TRBD1,NA,TGTGCCAGCAGCTTCGGGACAGCTCTGGTGAGCGAGCAGTACTTC,CASSFGTALVSEQYF
TRBJ2-2,TRBV30,TRBD1,once,TGTGCCTGGAGAGAATTCACAGGGGGCGGGGGGGAGCTGTTTTTT,CAWREFTGGGGELFF
TRBJ2-7,TRBV6-4,TRBD1,NA,TGTGCCAGCAGGCTTTCAAACCGGGACAGCCTGTACGAGCAGTACTTC,CASRLSNRDSLYEQYF
TRBJ1-2,TRBV5-5,NA,NA,TGTGCCAGCAGCTTGGCCAGTATACAGGCGAACTATGGCTACACCTTC,CASSLASIQANYGYTF
TRBJ1-2,TRBV18,NA,NA,TGTGCCAGCTCACCAGAAGGGGGACATGGCTACACCTTC,CASSPEGGHGYTF
TRBJ1-2,TRBV27,NA,once,TGTGCCAGCAGTTTGGGGGGGCGGAACTACACCTTC,CASSLGGRNYTF
TRBJ1-3,TRBV19,NA,NA,TGTGCCAGTAGGCAACAGGTCTCTGGAAACACCATATATTTT,CASRQQVSGNTIYF
TRBJ1-5,TRBV28,TRBD1,NA,TGTGCCAGCAGTGCTAGGGGACAGGGGAGCAATCAGCCCCAGCATTTT,CASSARGQGSNQPQHF
TRBJ2-2,TRBV27,NA,NA,TGTGCCAGCGTGGGGCAGGGATTCGACACCGGGGAGCTGTTTTTT,CASVGQGFDTGELFF
TRBJ2-1,TRBV19,NA,NA,TGTGCCAGTAGTATTGGGGCCCACTACAATGAGCAGTTCTTC,CASSIGAHYNEQFF
TRBJ1-5,TRBV4-3,TRBD1,NA,TGCGCCAGCAGCCAAGACATCGGGGGACAGGGGAATCAGCCCCAGCATTTT,CASSQDIGGQGNQPQHF
TRBJ1-5,TRBV6-6,NA,NA,TGTGCCAGCAGCCCTTCCGGGACTAATCAGCCCCAGCATTTT,CASSPSGTNQPQHF
TRBJ2-3,TRBV7-7,NA,NA,TGTGCCAGCAGCTTAGGACAGAACACAGATACGCAGTATTTT,CASSLGQNTDTQYF
TRBJ2-1,TRBV27,TRBD2,NA,TGTGCCAGCAGGGGTACCGGGACTAGCGACTACAATGAGCAGTTCTTC,CASRGTGTSDYNEQFF
TRBJ2-1,TRBV1,NA,NA,TGCACCAGCAGCCAAGAGGAGCGCGAGTACAATGAGCAGTTCTTC,CTSSQEEREYNEQFF